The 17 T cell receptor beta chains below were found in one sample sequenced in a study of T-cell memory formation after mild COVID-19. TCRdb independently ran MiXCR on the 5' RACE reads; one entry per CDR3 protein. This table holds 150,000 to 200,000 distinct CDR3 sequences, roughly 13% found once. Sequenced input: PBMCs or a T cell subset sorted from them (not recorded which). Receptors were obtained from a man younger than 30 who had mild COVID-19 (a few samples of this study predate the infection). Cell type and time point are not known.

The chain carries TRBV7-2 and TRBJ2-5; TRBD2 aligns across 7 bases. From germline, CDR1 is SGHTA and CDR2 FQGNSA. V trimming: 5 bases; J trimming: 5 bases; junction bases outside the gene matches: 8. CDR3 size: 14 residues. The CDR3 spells CASSLRGTGETQYF. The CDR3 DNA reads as TGTGCCAGCAGCCTGCGGGGGACCGGTGAGACCCAGTACTTC.

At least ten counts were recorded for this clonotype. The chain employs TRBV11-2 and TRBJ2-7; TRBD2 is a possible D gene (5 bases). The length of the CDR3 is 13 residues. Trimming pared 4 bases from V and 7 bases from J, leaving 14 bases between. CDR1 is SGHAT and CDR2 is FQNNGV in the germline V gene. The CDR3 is CASSSSGVGEQYV. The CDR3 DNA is TGTGCCAGCAGCTCGTCCGGGGTGGGAGAGCAGTACGTC.

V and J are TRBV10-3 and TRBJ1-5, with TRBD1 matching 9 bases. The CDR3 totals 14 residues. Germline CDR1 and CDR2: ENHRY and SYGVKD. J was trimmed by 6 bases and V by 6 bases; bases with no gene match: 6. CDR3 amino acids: CAISSGQGLQPQHF. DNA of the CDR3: TGTGCCATCAGCTCCGGACAGGGGCTTCAGCCCCAGCATTTT.

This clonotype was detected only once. CDR3 in DNA: TGTGCCAGTACAGGATCCGGTCAGCCCCAGCATTTT. It specifies CASTGSGQPQHF. The chain is built from TRBV6-4 and TRBJ1-5, with D perhaps TRBD1 (5 bases). Germline-derived CDR1 and CDR2 are MRHNA and SNTAGT. The CDR3 consists of 12 residues. V was cut by 9 bases and J by 6 bases, with 12 bases left in between.

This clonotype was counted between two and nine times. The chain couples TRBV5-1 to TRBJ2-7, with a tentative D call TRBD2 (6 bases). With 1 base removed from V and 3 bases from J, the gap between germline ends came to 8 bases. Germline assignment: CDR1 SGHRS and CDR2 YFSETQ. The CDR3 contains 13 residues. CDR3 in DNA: TGCGCCAGCAGCTTGTGGGGGGACTACGAGCAGTACTTC. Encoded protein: CASSLWGDYEQYF. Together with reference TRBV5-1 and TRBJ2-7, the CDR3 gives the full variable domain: KAGVTQTPRYLIKTRGQQVTLSCSPISGHRSVSWYQQTPGQGLQFLFEYFSETQRNKGNFPGRFSGRQFSNSRSEMNVSTLELGDSALYLCASSLWGDYEQYFGPGTRLTVT.

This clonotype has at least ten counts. CDR3 sequence: CSARREDEQFF. As DNA, the CDR3 is TGCAGTGCTAGAAGGGAGGATGAGCAGTTCTTC. The V call is TRBV20-1, the J call TRBJ2-1, with D maybe TRBD2 (6 bases). Looked up from germline, CDR1 is DFQATT and CDR2 is SNEGSKA (reference sequence). Trimming took 2 bases from V and 8 from J, leaving 7 bases between them. The CDR3 is made up of 11 amino acids.

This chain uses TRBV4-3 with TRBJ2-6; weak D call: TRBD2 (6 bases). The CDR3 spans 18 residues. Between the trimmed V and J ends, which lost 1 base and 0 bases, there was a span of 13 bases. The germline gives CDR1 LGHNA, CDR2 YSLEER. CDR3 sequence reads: CASSQALAGSSGANVLTF. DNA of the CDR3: TGCGCCAGCAGCCAAGCCCTCGCGGGGAGCTCTGGGGCCAACGTCCTGACTTTC.

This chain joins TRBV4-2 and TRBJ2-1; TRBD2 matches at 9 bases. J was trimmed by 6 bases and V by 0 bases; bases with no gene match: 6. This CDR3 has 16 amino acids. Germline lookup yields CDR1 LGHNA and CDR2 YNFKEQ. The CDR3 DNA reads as TGTGCCAGCAGCCAAGATCGGGCAGCGGGGGGCAATGAGCAGTTCTTC. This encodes CASSQDRAAGGNEQFF.

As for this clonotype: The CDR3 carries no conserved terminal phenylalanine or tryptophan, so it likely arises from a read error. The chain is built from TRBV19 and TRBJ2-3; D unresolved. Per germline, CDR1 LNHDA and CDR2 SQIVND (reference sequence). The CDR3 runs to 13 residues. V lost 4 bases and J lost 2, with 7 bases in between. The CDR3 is CASSTSLTDTQYI. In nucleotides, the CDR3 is TGTGCCAGTAGTACCAGCCTCACAGATACGCAGTATATT.

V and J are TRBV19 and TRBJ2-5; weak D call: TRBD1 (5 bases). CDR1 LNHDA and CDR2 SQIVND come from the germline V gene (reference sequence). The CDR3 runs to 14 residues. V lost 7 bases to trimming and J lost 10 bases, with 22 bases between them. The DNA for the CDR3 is TGTGCCAGTACCCCATCGGCGACAGCCTTGGGCCAGTACTTC. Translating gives CASTPSATALGQYF.

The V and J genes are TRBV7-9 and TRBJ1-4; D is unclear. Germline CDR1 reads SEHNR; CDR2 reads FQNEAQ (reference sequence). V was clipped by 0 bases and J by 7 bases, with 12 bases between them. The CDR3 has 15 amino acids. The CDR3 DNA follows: TGTGCCAGCAGCTTAGCGGCTCTAAAGGGTGAAAAACTGTTTTTT. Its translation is CASSLAALKGEKLFF.

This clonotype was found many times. The CDR3 protein is CSARDRAETQYF. The CDR3 nucleotides are TGCAGTGCTAGGGACAGGGCGGAGACCCAGTACTTC. This sequence joins TRBV20-1 and TRBJ2-5; 8 nucleotides match TRBD1. Germline values: CDR1 DFQATT, CDR2 SNEGSKA (reference sequence). V lost 3 bases and J lost 5; bases outside the gene matches: 2. The CDR3 sequence is 12 residues long.

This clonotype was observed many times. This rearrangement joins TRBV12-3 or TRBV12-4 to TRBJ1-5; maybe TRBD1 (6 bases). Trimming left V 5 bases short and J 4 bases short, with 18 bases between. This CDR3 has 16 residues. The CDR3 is CASSPGQDRANQPQHF. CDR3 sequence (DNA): TGTGCCAGCAGTCCCGGTCAGGACAGAGCTAATCAGCCCCAGCATTTT.

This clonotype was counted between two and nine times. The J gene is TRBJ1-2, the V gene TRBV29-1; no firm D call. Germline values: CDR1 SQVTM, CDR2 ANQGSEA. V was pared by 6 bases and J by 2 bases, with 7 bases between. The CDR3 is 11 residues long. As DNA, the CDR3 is TGCAGCGTAGGGCAGAACTATGGCTACACCTTC. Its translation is CSVGQNYGYTF.

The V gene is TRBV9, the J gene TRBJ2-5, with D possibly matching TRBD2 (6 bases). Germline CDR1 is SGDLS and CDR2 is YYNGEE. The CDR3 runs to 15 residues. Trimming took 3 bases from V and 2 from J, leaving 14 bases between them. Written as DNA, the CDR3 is TGTGCCAGCAGCGCGAGTGGGGGGAGTCAAGAGACCCAGTACTTC. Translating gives CASSASGGSQETQYF.

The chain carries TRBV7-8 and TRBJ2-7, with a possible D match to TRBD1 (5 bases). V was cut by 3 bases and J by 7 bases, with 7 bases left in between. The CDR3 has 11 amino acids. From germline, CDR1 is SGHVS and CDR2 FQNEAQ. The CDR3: CASSFRGEQYV. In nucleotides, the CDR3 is TGTGCCAGCAGCTTTAGGGGAGAGCAGTACGTC.

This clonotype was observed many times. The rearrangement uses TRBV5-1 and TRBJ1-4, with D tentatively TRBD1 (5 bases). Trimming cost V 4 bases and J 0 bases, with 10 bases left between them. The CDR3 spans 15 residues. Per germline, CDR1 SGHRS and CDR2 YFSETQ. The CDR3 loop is CASSTQGATNEKLFF. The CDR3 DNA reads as TGCGCCAGCAGCACGCAGGGTGCAACTAATGAAAAACTGTTTTTT.